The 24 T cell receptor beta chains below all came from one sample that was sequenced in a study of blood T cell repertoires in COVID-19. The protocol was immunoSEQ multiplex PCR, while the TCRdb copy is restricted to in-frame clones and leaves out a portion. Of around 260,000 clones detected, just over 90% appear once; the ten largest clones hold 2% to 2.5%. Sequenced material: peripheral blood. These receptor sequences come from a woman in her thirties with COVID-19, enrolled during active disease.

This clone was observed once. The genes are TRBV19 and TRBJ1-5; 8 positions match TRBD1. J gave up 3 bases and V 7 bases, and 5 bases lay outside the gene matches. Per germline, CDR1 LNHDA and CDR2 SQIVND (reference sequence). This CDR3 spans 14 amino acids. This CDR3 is CASKGDRPNQPQHF. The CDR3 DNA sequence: TGTGCCAGTAAAGGGGACAGGCCCAATCAGCCCCAGCATTTT.

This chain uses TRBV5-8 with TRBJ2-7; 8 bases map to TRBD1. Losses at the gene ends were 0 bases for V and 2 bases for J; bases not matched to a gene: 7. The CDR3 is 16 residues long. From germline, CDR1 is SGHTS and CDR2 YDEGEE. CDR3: CASSLADGTGPYEQYF. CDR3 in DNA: TGTGCCAGCAGCTTGGCTGACGGGACAGGCCCCTACGAGCAGTACTTC.

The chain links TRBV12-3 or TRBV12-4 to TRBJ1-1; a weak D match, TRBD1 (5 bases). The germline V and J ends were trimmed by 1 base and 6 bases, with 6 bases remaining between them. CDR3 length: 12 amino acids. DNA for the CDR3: TGTGCCAGCAGTTTAGAGGGGCCTGAAGCTTTCTTT. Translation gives CASSLEGPEAFF.

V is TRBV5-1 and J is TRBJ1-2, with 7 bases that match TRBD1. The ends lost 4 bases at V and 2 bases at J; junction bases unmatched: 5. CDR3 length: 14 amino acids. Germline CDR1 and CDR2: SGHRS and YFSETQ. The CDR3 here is CASSAQQGNYGYTF. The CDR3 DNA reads TGCGCCAGCAGCGCGCAACAGGGGAACTATGGCTACACCTTC.

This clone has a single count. The DNA for the CDR3 is TGTGCCTGGAGTGGAGGGGGCTCGGAAAAACTGTTTTTT. Encoded protein: CAWSGGGSEKLFF. The chain uses TRBV30 and TRBJ1-4; 7 bases are a match to TRBD1. In germline, CDR1 is GTSNPN, CDR2 SVGIG (reference sequence). This CDR3 spans 13 amino acids. V gave up 1 base and J gave up 8 bases; unmatched junction bases: 4.

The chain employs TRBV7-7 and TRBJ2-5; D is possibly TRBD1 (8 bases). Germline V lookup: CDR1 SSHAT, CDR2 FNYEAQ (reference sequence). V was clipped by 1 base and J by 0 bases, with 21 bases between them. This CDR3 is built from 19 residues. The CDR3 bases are TGTGCCAGCAGCTTAGGCGGTGGACAGGGAGGGGGGTACCAAGAGACCCAGTACTTC. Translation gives CASSLGGGQGGGYQETQYF. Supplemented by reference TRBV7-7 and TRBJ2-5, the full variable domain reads GAGVSQSPRYKVTKRGQDVTLRCDPISSHATLYWYQQALGQGPEFLTYFNYEAQPDKSGLPSDRFSAERPEGSISTLTIQRTEQRDSAMYRCASSLGGGQGGGYQETQYFGPGTRLLVL.

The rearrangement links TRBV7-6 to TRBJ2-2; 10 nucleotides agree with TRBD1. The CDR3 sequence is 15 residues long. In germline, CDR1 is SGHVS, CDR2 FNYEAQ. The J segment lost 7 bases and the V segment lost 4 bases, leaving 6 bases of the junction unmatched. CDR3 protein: CASSSTGGEDGELFF. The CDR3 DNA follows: TGTGCCAGCAGCTCGACAGGGGGCGAAGACGGGGAGCTGTTTTTT.

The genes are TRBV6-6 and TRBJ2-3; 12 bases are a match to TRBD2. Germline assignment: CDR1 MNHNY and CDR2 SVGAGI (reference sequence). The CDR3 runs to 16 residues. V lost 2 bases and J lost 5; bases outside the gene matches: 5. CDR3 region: CASSYDSGLAGDTQYF. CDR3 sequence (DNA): TGTGCCAGCAGTTACGATTCGGGACTAGCGGGAGATACGCAGTATTTT.

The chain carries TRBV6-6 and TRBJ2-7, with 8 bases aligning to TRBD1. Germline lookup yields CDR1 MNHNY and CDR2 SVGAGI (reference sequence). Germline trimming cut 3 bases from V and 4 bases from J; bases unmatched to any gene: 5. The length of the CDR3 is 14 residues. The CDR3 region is CASSYLDREYEQYF. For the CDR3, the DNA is TGTGCCAGCAGTTATTTGGACAGGGAGTACGAGCAGTACTTC.

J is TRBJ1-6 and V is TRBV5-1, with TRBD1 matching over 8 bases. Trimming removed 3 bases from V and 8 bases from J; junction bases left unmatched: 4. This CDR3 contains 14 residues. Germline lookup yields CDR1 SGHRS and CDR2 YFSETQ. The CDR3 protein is CASSSTGADSPLHF. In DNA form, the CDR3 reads TGCGCCAGCAGCTCGACAGGGGCCGATTCACCCCTCCACTTT.

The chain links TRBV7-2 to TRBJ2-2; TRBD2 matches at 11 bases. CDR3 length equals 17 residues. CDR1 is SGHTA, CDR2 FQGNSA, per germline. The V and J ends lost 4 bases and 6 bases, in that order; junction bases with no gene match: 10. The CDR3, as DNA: TGTGCCAGCAGCTCATCTACCGTAGCGGGAGGGCCCGGGGAGCTGTTTTTT. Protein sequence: CASSSSTVAGGPGELFF.

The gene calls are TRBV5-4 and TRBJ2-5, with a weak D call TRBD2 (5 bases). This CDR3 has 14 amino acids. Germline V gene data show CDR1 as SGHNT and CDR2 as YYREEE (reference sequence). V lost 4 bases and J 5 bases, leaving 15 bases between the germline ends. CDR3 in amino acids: CASSTHGVGETQYF. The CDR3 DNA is TGTGCCAGCAGCACCCACGGGGTGGGGGAGACCCAGTACTTC.

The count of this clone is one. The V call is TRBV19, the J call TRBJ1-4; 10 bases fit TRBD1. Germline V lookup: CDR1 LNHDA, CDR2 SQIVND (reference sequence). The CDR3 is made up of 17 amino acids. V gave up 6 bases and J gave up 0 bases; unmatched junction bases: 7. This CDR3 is CASRLTGGFATNEKLFF. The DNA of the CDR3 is TGTGCCAGTAGACTGACAGGGGGCTTTGCAACTAATGAAAAACTGTTTTTT.

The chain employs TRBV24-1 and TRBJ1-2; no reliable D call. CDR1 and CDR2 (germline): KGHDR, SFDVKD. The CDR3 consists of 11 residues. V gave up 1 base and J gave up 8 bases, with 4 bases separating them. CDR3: CATSDLRGYTF. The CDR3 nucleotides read TGTGCCACCAGTGATTTACGGGGCTACACCTTC.

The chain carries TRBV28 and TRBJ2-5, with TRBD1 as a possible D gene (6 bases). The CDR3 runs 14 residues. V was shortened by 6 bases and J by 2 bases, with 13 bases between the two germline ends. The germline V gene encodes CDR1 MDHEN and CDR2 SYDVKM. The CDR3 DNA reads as TGTGCCAGCAGCCCTACAGGGAGACAAGAGACCCAGTACTTC. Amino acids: CASSPTGRQETQYF.

CDR3 region: CASSQALGSSSYEQYF. In DNA form, the CDR3 reads TGTGCCAGCAGCCAAGCACTCGGGAGTTCGTCCTACGAGCAGTACTTC. The rearrangement uses TRBV3-1 (or the pseudogene TRBV3-2) and TRBJ2-7; D perhaps matches TRBD2 (6 bases). CDR3 length equals 16 residues. CDR1 is LGHDT and CDR2 is YNNKEL in the germline V gene (reference sequence). Trimming left V 1 base short and J 1 base short, with 14 bases between.

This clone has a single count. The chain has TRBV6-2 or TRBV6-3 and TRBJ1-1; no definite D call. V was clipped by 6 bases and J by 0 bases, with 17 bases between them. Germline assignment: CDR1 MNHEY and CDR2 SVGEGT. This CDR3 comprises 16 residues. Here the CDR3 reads CASSAGEGFMNTEAFF. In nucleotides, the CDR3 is TGTGCCAGCAGCGCCGGCGAGGGCTTTATGAACACTGAAGCTTTCTTT.

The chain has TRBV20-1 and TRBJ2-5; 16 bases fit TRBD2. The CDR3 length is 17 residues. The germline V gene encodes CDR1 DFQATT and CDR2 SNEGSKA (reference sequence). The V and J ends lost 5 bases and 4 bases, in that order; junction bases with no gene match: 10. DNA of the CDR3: TGCAGTGCTCGTGGGACTAGCGGGAGGGCCAGGGGAGAGACCCAGTACTTC. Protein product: CSARGTSGRARGETQYF.

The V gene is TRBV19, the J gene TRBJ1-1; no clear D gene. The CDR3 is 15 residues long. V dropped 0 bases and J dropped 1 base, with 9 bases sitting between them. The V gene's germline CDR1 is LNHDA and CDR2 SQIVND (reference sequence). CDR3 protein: CASSIDRFRNTEAFF. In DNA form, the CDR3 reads TGTGCCAGTAGTATAGATCGTTTTAGGAACACTGAAGCTTTCTTT.

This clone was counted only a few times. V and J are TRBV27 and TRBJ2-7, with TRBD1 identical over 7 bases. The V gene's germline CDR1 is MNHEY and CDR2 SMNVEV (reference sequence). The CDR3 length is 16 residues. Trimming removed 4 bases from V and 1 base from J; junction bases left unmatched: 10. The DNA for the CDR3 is TGTGCCAGCAGTTCGTTAAGGACAGGTCGTTCCTACGAGCAGTACTTC. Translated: CASSSLRTGRSYEQYF.

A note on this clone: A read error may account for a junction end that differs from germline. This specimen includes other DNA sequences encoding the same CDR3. CDR3 nucleotides: TGTGCCAGTAGCTCGACTCTAGCTTCCTACGAGCAGTACTTC. Its protein is CASSSTLASYEQYF. This chain joins TRBV11-2 and TRBJ2-7, with D perhaps TRBD2 (5 bases). Germline values: CDR1 SGHAT, CDR2 FQNNGV. This CDR3 is built from 14 residues.

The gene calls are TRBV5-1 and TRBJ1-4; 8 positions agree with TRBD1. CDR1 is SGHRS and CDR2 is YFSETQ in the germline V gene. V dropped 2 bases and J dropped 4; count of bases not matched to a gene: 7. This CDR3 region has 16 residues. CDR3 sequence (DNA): TGCGCCAGCAGCTTAAAGACAGGGGCCAGTAATGAAAAACTGTTTTTT. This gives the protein CASSLKTGASNEKLFF.

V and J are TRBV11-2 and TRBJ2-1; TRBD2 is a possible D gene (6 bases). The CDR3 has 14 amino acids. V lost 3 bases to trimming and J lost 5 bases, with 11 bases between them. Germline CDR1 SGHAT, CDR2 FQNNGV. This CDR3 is CASSFLTSHNEQFF. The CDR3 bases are TGTGCCAGCAGCTTTCTGACTAGTCACAATGAGCAGTTCTTC.

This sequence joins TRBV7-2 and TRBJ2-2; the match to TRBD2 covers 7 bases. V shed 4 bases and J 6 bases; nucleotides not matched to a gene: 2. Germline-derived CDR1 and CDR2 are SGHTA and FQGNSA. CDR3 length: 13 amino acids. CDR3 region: CASSSRGAGELFF. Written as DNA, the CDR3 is TGTGCCAGCAGCTCTCGGGGGGCCGGGGAGCTGTTTTTT.